This T cell receptor (beta chain) was obtained from a study of graft-versus-host responses after intestinal transplantation. Looking at the study overall: Recipients underwent multivisceral, liver-intestinal, or isolated intestinal transplants.

This clone was recorded a few times. Its matching antigen is unknown. Only in-frame clones appear in the TCRdb table, and some are missing; sequencing was by immunoSEQ multiplex PCR. The sample consists of 70,000 to 100,000 clones, about 89% of them appearing once. V was shortened by 5 bases and J by 5 bases, with 9 bases between the two germline ends. The CDR3 covers 12 residues. The germline V gene encodes CDR1 SEHNR and CDR2 FQNEAQ (reference sequence). General observations from the study: Researchers found peak circulating GvH clone levels linked to early post-transplant HvG declines. Recipient marrow showed GvH clones, some seen first in ileum or blood. Individuals who had graft-donor T cell macrochimerism had allografts that showed high graft-versus-host to host-versus-graft clonal ratios.

J is TRBJ1-2 and V is TRBV7-9; no reliable D call. This sequence was found in a human donor who received an intestinal transplant. The material was unstimulated CD4+ T cells sorted from spleen or lymph node cells, obtained before intestinal transplant. Here the CDR3 reads CASSRHTYGYTF. The CDR3, as DNA: TGTGCCAGCAGCCGCCACACATATGGCTACACCTTC.